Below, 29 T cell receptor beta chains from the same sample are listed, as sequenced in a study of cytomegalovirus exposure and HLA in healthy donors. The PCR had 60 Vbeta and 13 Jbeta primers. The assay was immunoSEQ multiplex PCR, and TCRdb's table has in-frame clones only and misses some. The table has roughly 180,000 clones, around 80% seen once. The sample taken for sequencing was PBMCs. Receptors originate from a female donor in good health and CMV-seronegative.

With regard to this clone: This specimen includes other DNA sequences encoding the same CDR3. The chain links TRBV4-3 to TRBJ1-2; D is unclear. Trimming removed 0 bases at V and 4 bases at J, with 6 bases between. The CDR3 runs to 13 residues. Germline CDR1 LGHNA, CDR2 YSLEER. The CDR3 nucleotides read TGCGCCAGCAGCCAAGATAGCGGCTATGGCTACACCTTC. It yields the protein CASSQDSGYGYTF.

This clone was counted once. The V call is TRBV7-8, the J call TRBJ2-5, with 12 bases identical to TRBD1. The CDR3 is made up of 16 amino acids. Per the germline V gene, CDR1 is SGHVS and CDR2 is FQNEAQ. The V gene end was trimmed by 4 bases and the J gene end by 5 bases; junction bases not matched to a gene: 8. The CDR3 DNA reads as TGTGCCAGCAGCTCAGAGGGACAGGGGGCTTGGGAGACCCAGTACTTC. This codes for CASSSEGQGAWETQYF. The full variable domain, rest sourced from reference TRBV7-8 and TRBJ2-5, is GAGVSQSPRYKVAKRGQDVALRCDPISGHVSLFWYQQALGQGPEFLTYFQNEAQLDKSGLPSDRFFAERPEGSVSTLKIQRTQQEDSAVYLCASSSEGQGAWETQYFGPGTRLLVL.

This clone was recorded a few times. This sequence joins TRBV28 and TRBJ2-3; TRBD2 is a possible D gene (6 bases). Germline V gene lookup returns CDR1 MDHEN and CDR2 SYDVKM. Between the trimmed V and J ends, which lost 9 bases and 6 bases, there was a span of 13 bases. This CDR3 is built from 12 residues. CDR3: CASSEGSDTQYF. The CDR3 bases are TGTGCCAGTTCGGAGGGCTCTGATACGCAGTATTTT.

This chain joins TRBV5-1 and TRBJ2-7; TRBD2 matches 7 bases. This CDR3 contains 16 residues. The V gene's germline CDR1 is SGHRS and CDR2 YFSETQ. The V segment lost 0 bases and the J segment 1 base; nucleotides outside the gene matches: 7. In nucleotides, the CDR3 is TGCGCCAGCAGCTTGGCGCCCAGCGGGGCGTCCTACGAGCAGTACTTC. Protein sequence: CASSLAPSGASYEQYF.

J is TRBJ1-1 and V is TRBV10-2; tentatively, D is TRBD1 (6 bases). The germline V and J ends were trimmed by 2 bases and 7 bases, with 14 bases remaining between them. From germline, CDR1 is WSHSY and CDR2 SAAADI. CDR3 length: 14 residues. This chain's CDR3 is CASSEAGAGLEAFF. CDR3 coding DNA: TGCGCCAGCAGTGAGGCGGGGGCCGGTCTTGAAGCTTTCTTT.

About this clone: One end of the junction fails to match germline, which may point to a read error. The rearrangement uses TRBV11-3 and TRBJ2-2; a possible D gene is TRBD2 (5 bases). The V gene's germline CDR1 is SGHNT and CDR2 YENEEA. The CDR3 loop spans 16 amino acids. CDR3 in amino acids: CASNLEVGAVTGELFF. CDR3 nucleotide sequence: TGTGCCAGCAACTTAGAGGTGGGAGCGGTCACCGGGGAGCTGTTTTTT.

This CDR3 is CASSHDTYTEAFF. The CDR3 nucleotides read TGTGCCAGCAGCCATGACACGTACACTGAAGCTTTCTTT. The rearrangement uses TRBV14 and TRBJ1-1, with D unresolved. The V gene's germline CDR1 is SGHDN and CDR2 FVKESK. This CDR3 has 13 amino acids. V was clipped by 3 bases and J by 3 bases, with 8 bases between them.

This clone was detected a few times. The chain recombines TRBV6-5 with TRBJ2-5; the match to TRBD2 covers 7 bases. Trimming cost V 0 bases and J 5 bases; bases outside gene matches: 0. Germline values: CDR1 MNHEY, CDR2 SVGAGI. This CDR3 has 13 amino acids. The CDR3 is CASSYSSGETQYF. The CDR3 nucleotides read TGTGCCAGCAGTTACTCTAGCGGGGAGACCCAGTACTTC.

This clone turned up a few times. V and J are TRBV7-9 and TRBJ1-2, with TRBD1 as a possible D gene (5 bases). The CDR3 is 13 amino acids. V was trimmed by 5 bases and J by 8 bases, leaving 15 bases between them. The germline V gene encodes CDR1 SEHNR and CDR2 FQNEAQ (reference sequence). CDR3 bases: TGTGCCAGCAGCGTCGGGAGGGACGAAGGCTACACCTTC. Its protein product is CASSVGRDEGYTF.

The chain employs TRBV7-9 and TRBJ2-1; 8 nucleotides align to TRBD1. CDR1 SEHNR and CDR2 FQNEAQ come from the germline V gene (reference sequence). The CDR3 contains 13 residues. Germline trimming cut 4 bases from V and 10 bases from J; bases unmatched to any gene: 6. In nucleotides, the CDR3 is TGTGCCAGCAGCTACGGACAGGGTTACGAGCAGTTCTTC. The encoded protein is CASSYGQGYEQFF.

In DNA form, the CDR3 reads TGTGCCAGCACCGACGGGCGGGTAACTTTCTTT. Amino acids: CASTDGRVTFF. The chain carries TRBV6-5 and TRBJ1-1; the D is unclear. This CDR3 comprises 11 residues. Germline CDR1 reads MNHEY; CDR2 reads SVGAGI. V lost 7 bases to trimming and J lost 12 bases, with 15 bases between them.

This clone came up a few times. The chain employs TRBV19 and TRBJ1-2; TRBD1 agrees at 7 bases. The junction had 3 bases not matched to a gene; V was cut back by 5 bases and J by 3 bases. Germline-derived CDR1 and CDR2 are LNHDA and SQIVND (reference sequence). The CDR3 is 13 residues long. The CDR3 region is CASSDTGDYGYTF. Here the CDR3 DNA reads TGTGCCAGTAGTGATACAGGGGACTATGGCTACACCTTC. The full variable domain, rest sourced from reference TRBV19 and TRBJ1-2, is DGGITQSPKYLFRKEGQNVTLSCEQNLNHDAMYWYRQDPGQGLRLIYYSQIVNDFQKGDIAEGYSVSREKKESFPLTVTSAQKNPTAFYLCASSDTGDYGYTFGSGTRLTVV.

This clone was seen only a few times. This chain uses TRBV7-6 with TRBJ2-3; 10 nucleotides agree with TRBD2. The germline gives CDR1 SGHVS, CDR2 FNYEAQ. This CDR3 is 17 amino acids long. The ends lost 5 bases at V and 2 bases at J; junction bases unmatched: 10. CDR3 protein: CASSHRVAGGLTDTQYF. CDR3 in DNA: TGTGCCAGCAGCCACAGGGTAGCGGGGGGACTCACAGATACGCAGTATTTT.

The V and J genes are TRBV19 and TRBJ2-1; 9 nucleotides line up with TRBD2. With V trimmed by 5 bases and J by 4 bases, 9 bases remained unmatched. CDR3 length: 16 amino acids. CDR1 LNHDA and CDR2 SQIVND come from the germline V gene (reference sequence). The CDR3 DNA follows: TGTGCCAGTAGTGAAGAGCGGGGGGTCATATACAATGAGCAGTTCTTC. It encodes CASSEERGVIYNEQFF.

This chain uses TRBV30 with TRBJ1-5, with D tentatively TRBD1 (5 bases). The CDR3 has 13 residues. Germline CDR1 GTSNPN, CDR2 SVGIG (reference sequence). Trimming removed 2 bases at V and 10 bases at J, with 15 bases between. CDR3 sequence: CAWSPFEGTPQHF. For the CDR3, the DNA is TGTGCCTGGAGTCCCTTTGAGGGGACTCCCCAGCATTTT.

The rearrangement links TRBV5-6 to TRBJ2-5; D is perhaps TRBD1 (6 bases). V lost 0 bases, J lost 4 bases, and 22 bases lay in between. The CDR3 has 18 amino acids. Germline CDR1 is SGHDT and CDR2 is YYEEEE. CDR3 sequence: CASSLGGAGQGIGETQYF. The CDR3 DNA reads TGTGCCAGCAGCTTGGGGGGCGCTGGGCAGGGGATTGGAGAGACCCAGTACTTC.

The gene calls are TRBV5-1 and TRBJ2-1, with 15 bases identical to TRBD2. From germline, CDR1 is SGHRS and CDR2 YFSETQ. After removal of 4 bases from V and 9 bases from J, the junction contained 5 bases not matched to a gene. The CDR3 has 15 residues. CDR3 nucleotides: TGCGCCAGCAGCCCCGGACTAGCGGGAGGGGTTGAGCAGTTCTTC. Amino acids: CASSPGLAGGVEQFF.

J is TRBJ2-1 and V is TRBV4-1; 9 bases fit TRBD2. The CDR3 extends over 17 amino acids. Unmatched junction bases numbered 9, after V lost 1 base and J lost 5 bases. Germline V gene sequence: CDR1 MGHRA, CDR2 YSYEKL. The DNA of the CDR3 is TGCGCCAGCAGCCAAGTGGGGGGGGTAGCGGGAGACAATGAGCAGTTCTTC. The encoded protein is CASSQVGGVAGDNEQFF.

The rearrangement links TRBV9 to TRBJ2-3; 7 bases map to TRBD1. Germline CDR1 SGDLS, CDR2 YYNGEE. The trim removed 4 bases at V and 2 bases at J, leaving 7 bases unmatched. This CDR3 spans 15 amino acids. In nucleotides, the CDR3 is TGTGCCAGCAGCCCTGAGGGGGCAGACACAGATACGCAGTATTTT. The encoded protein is CASSPEGADTDTQYF.

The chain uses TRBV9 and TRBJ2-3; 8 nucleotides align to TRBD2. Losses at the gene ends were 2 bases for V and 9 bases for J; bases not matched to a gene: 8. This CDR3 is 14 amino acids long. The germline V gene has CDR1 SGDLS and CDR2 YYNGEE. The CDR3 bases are TGTGCCAGCAGCGTTCCCGGGACTAGTGACACGCAGTATTTT. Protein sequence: CASSVPGTSDTQYF. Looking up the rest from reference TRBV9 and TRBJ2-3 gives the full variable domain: DSGVTQTPKHLITATGQRVTLRCSPRSGDLSVYWYQQSLDQGLQFLIQYYNGEERAKGNILERFSAQQFPDLHSELNLSSLELGDSALYFCASSVPGTSDTQYFGPGTRLTVL.

The CDR3 DNA reads TGTGCCAGCAGCTCCCCAGACAGGATGATCTACGAGCAGTACTTC. It specifies CASSSPDRMIYEQYF. V and J are TRBV7-9 and TRBJ2-7; D is possibly TRBD1 (6 bases). V was shortened by 4 bases and J by 3 bases, with 16 bases between the two germline ends. The CDR3 is 15 residues long. Looked up from germline, CDR1 is SEHNR and CDR2 is FQNEAQ (reference sequence).

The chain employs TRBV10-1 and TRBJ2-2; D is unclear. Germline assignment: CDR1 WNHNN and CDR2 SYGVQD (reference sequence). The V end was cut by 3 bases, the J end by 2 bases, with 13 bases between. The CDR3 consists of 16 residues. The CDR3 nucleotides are TGCGCCAGCAGTGACCGACTCCCCATAAACACCGGGGAGCTGTTTTTT. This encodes CASSDRLPINTGELFF.

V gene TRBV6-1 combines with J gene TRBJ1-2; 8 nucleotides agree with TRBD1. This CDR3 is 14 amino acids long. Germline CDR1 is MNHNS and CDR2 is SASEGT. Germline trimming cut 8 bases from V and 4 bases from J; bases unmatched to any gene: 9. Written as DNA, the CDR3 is TGTGCCAGCGGGGCCGACAGGGGACCCTATGGCTACACCTTC. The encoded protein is CASGADRGPYGYTF.

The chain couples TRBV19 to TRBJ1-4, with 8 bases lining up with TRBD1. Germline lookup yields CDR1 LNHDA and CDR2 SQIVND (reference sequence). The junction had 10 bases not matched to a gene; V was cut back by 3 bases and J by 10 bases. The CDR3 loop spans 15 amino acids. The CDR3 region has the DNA TGTGCCAGTAGTATCCCCCAGGGGGCAAGAAGAAAACTGTTTTTT. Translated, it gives CASSIPQGARRKLFF.

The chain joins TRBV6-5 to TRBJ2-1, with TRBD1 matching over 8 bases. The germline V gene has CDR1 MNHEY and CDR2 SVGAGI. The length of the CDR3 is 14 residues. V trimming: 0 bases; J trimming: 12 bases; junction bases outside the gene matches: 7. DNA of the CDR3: TGTGCCAGCAGTTACTCGGACAGGGTGGTTGGGCAGTTCTTC. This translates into CASSYSDRVVGQFF.

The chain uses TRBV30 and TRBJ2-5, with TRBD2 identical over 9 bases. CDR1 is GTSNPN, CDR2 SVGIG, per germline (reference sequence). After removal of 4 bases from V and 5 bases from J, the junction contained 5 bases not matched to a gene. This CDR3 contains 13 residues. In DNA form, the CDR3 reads TGTGCCTGGACCCCTAGCGGGGAGGAGACCCAGTACTTC. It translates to CAWTPSGEETQYF.

CDR3 sequence reads: CASSLAMAGGEAFF. The CDR3 DNA reads as TGTGCCAGCAGCTTAGCGATGGCAGGGGGTGAAGCTTTCTTT. This sequence joins TRBV7-9 and TRBJ1-1, with 7 positions matching TRBD1. CDR3 length equals 14 residues. Unmatched junction bases numbered 5, after V lost 0 bases and J lost 7 bases. CDR1 is SEHNR and CDR2 is FQNEAQ in the germline V gene (reference sequence).

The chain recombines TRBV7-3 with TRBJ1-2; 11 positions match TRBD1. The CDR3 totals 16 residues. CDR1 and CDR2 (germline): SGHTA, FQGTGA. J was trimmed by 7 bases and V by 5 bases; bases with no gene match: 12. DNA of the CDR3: TGTGCCAGCAGCCCCTCCCGGACAGGGGGCATTTCTGGCTACACCTTC. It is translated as CASSPSRTGGISGYTF.

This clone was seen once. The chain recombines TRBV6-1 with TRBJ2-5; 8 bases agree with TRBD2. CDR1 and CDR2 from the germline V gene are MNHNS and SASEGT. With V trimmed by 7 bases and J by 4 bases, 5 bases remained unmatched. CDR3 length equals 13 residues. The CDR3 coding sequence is TGTGCCAGCAAGTTCACTAGCGGAGAGACCCAGTACTTC. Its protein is CASKFTSGETQYF.